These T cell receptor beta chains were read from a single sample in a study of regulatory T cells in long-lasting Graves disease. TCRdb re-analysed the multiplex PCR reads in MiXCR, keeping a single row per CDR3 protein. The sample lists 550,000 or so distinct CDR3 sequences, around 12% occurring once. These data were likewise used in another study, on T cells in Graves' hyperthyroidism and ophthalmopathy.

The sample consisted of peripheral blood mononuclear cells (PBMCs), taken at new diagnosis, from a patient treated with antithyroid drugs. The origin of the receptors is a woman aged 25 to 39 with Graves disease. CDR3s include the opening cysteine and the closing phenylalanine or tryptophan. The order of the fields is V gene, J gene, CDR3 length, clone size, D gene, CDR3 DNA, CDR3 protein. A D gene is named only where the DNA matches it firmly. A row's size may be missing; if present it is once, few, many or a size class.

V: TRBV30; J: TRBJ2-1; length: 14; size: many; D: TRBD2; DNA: TGTGCCTGGAGCGGGGGGGTTTACTACAATGAGCAGTTCTTC; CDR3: CAWSGGVYYNEQFF
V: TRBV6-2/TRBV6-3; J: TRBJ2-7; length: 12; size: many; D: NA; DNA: TGTGCCAGCAGGAAGAGCTCCTACGAGCAGTACTTC; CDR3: CASRKSSYEQYF
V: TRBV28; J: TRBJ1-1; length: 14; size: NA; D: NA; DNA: TGTGCCAGCATCGCCGTAGGGTTTAACACTGAAGCTTTCTTT; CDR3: CASIAVGFNTEAFF
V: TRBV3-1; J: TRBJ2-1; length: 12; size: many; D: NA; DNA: TGTGCCAGCAGCCAAACGGGAAATGAGCAGTTCTTC; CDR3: CASSQTGNEQFF
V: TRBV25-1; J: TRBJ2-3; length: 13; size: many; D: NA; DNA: TGTGCCAGCAGTGAATTAGGAGCAGATACGCAGTATTTT; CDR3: CASSELGADTQYF
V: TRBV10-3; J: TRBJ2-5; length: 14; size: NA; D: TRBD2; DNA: TGTGCCATCAGTGTAGCGGGAGAGGGGGAGACCCAGTACTTC; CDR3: CAISVAGEGETQYF
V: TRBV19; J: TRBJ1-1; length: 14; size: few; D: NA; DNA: TGTGCCAGTAGTCGTTCGGGATTTAACACTGAAGCTTTCTTT; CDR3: CASSRSGFNTEAFF
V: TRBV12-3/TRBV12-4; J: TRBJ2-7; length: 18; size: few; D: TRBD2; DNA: TGTGCCAGCAGTTTCAGACTAGCGGGAGGCCGGGAGACCTACGAGCAGTACTTC; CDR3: CASSFRLAGGRETYEQYF
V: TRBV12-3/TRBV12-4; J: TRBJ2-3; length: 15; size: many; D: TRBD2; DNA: TGTGCCAGCAGTTTAAGACTAGCGGGAGAGGCTACGCAGTATTTT; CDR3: CASSLRLAGEATQYF
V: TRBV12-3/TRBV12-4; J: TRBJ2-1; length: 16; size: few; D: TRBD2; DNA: TGTGCCAGCAGCTTCTACTGGCGGGAGCCCCCCAATGAGCAGTTCTTC; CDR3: CASSFYWREPPNEQFF
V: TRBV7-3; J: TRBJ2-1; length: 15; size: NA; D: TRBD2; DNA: TGTGCCAGCAGCTCCACTAGCGGGAGAACAAATGAGCAGTTCTTC; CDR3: CASSSTSGRTNEQFF
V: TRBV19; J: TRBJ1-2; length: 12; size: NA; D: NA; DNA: TGTGCCAGTAGTATAATTGGAGGCGGCTACACCTTC; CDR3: CASSIIGGGYTF